These T cell receptor beta chains were read from a single sample in a study of T cells expressing NK-cell markers. TCRdb reprocessed the 5' RACE reads; each CDR3 protein has one entry and no DNA is given. The sample has roughly 390,000 distinct CDR3 sequences. Sequenced sample: blood T cells: a sorted CD56 or NKG2C T cell subset, CD4+ or CD8+ T cells, or bulk PBMC T cells (not recorded which). The receptors shown here come from a woman between 50 and 59 years old in good health. CDR3s include the opening cysteine and the closing phenylalanine or tryptophan.

J	V	CDR3
TRBJ2-5	TRBV7-8	CASSLAGEHREYF
TRBJ2-5	TRBV10-3	CAISEGAGPLETQYF
TRBJ2-1	TRBV5-6	CASSLVYSGRKDHSNEQFF
TRBJ1-2	TRBV10-3	CAISESTADRAKSRLHGYTF
TRBJ1-2	TRBV6-5	CASSYAGTSYGYTF
TRBJ2-3	TRBV9	CASSEGRGRDTQYF
TRBJ2-4	TRBV20-1	CSAREGGNIQYF
TRBJ2-5	TRBV29-1	CSVEERGTETQYF
TRBJ2-4	TRBV19	CASSMLMSLSAKNIQYF
TRBJ2-1	TRBV19	CASSINFLNVDNEQFF
TRBJ2-7	TRBV12-3/TRBV12-4	CASSTEYRKQYF
TRBJ1-1	TRBV27	CASSPDLGVGTAEAFF
TRBJ2-7	TRBV4-1	CASSQGLPSSYEQYF
TRBJ2-2	TRBV6-2/TRBV6-3	CASGSGYTGELFF
TRBJ2-1	TRBV4-2	CASSLGGIHNEQFF
TRBJ2-7	TRBV3-1	CASSQDLGRYEQYF
TRBJ1-2	TRBV10-2	CASSESSGSYGYTF
TRBJ1-4	TRBV6-5	CASSYRKKLFF
TRBJ1-3	TRBV27	CASSFGTASSDTIYF
TRBJ2-7	TRBV4-1	CASSPLVLAGQYEQYF
TRBJ2-1	TRBV12-3/TRBV12-4	CASIWGTSGREQFF
TRBJ2-2	TRBV5-1	CASSFLRGKDGELFF
TRBJ2-1	TRBV7-9	CATHDQGTSSYNEQFF
TRBJ2-2	TRBV18	CASSTPSGRNTGELFF
TRBJ1-3	TRBV5-1	CASSESRPWVSGNTIYF
TRBJ2-1	TRBV4-1	CASSLASGAPHNEQFF
TRBJ1-1	TRBV5-4	CASSLGTGDYTEAFF
TRBJ1-1	TRBV6-2/TRBV6-3	CASRDQGPGAVTEAFF
TRBJ2-1	TRBV20-1	CRPGPPLYNEQFF
TRBJ2-2	TRBV20-1	CSASRSGAGELFF
TRBJ2-1	TRBV7-9	CASSSDRANEQFF
TRBJ2-7	TRBV19	CASSIAGTRYEQYF
TRBJ2-2	TRBV19	CASSPGGWDGELFF
TRBJ2-1	TRBV20-1	CSAIPPSGGERSEQFF
TRBJ2-2	TRBV9	CASSARTGVFSGELFF
TRBJ2-6	TRBV19	CASIETGLNPGANVLTF
TRBJ2-1	TRBV3-1	CASSQTGTAQLYHNEQFF
TRBJ2-1	TRBV5-4	CASSLFSGRAGEQFF
TRBJ1-4	TRBV6-5	CASSPTRQVPNEKLFF
TRBJ2-5	TRBV12-3/TRBV12-4	CASSLVALETQYF
TRBJ1-5	TRBV3-1	CASSPEYSNQPQHF
TRBJ2-7	TRBV29-1	CSVVGTAHSYEQYF
TRBJ1-2	TRBV19	CASSILQGGYTF
TRBJ2-2	TRBV12-3/TRBV12-4	CASLTGGTGELFF
TRBJ1-5	TRBV19	CASSIGTASKYSNQPQHF
TRBJ2-1	TRBV6-1	CASSEEAVNNEQFF
TRBJ1-6	TRBV12-3/TRBV12-4	CASSPTGVWSPLHF
TRBJ2-5	TRBV29-1	CSVLSRDRTQETQYF
TRBJ2-7	TRBV7-8	CASRASGTVYEQYF
TRBJ2-1	TRBV28	CASSLVALSYNEQFF
TRBJ2-5	TRBV5-6	CASSFDGGQETQYF
TRBJ1-5	TRBV19	CASRGQGAISNQPQHF
TRBJ1-1	TRBV12-3/TRBV12-4	CASSPIPDSNTEAFF
TRBJ2-7	TRBV11-2	CASSLEGTGSLAGYYEQYF
TRBJ2-2	TRBV3-1	CASSGLLNTGELFF